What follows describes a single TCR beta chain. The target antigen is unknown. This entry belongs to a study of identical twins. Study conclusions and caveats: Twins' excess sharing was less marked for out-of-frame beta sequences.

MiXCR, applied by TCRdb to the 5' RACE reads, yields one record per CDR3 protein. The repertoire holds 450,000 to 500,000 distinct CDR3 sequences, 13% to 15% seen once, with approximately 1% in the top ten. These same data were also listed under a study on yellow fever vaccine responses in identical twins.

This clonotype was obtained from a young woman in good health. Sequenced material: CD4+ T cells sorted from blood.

The CDR3 DNA sequence: TGTGCCACCAGCAGAGGGTCGGGGCAAGAGACCCAGTACTTC. It specifies CATSRGSGQETQYF. The V and J genes are TRBV15 and TRBJ2-5; D perhaps matches TRBD2 (5 bases). V was trimmed by 1 base and J by 2 bases, leaving 8 bases between them. CDR3 length: 14 residues. Per germline, CDR1 LNHNV and CDR2 YYDKDF (reference sequence).